A selection of T cell receptor beta chains follows, all from one sample in a study of T cell responses to AZD1222 COVID-19 vaccine. Data came from immunoSEQ multiplex PCR; TCRdb stores just in-frame clones and leaves some out. The sample lists 150,000 to 200,000 clones; around 92% were seen once. The starting material was peripheral blood, obtained on day 0 of AZD1222 vaccination. The receptors here all came from an adult in good health. The CDR3 runs from the conserved cysteine through the conserved F or W. A D gene is named only where the DNA matches it firmly. Clone sizes are given selectively: once, few, many, or a class where the clone is expanded.

D gene: NA
clone size: NA
V gene: TRBV7-9
J gene: TRBJ2-5
CDR3 protein: CASSPLAGRQETQYF
CDR3 DNA: TGTGCCAGCAGCCCTCTCGCGGGCCGCCAAGAGACCCAGTACTTC

D gene: NA
clone size: NA
V gene: TRBV9
J gene: TRBJ1-1
CDR3 protein: CASSQRRNTEAFF
CDR3 DNA: TGTGCCAGCAGCCAGAGGCGGAACACTGAAGCTTTCTTT

D gene: NA
clone size: NA
V gene: TRBV9
J gene: TRBJ1-1
CDR3 protein: CASSAGGVTEAFF
CDR3 DNA: TGTGCCAGCAGCGCTGGGGGGGTAACCGAAGCTTTCTTT

D gene: NA
clone size: NA
V gene: TRBV5-6
J gene: TRBJ1-6
CDR3 protein: CASSIPRGPRNSPLHF
CDR3 DNA: TGTGCCAGCAGCATTCCCCGGGGACCGCGTAATTCACCCCTCCACTTT

D gene: NA
clone size: NA
V gene: TRBV2
J gene: TRBJ1-4
CDR3 protein: CASNLGGEKLFF
CDR3 DNA: TGTGCCAGCAATTTGGGGGGGGAAAAACTGTTTTTT

D gene: TRBD1
clone size: NA
V gene: TRBV23-1
J gene: TRBJ1-2
CDR3 protein: CASSHEGQAGGYTF
CDR3 DNA: TGCGCCAGCAGTCACGAAGGACAGGCGGGTGGCTACACCTTC

D gene: TRBD1
clone size: once
V gene: TRBV7-2
J gene: TRBJ2-7
CDR3 protein: CASSLQGTGGKYEQYF
CDR3 DNA: TGTGCCAGCAGCTTGCAGGGGACAGGGGGCAAATACGAGCAGTACTTC

D gene: NA
clone size: NA
V gene: TRBV6-5
J gene: TRBJ2-6
CDR3 protein: CASSSVQASGANVLTF
CDR3 DNA: TGTGCCAGCAGTTCCGTACAGGCTTCTGGGGCCAACGTCCTGACTTTC

D gene: NA
clone size: NA
V gene: TRBV6-5
J gene: TRBJ1-1
CDR3 protein: CASSYSISGADTEAFF
CDR3 DNA: TGTGCCAGCAGTTACTCGATTTCAGGGGCTGACACTGAAGCTTTCTTT

D gene: NA
clone size: NA
V gene: TRBV20-1
J gene: TRBJ1-4
CDR3 protein: CSASDGGLSTNEKLFF
CDR3 DNA: TGCAGTGCTAGTGACGGGGGGTTGTCAACTAATGAAAAACTGTTTTTT

D gene: TRBD1
clone size: NA
V gene: TRBV2
J gene: TRBJ2-2
CDR3 protein: CASSRDSPTGELFF
CDR3 DNA: TGTGCCAGCAGCCGGGACAGTCCAACCGGGGAGCTGTTTTTT

D gene: NA
clone size: NA
V gene: TRBV25-1
J gene: TRBJ1-5
CDR3 protein: CASSPGGNQPQHF
CDR3 DNA: TGTGCCAGCTCCCCAGGGGGCAATCAGCCCCAGCATTTT

D gene: TRBD2
clone size: NA
V gene: TRBV4-1
J gene: TRBJ2-5
CDR3 protein: CASSQPGTSGRGETQYF
CDR3 DNA: TGCGCCAGCAGCCAGCCCGGGACTAGCGGCCGCGGGGAGACCCAGTACTTC

D gene: TRBD1
clone size: NA
V gene: TRBV23-1
J gene: TRBJ1-5
CDR3 protein: CASSQIDRGEEQPQHF
CDR3 DNA: TGCGCCAGCAGTCAGATAGACAGGGGCGAAGAACAGCCCCAGCATTTT

D gene: NA
clone size: NA
V gene: TRBV7-3
J gene: TRBJ1-6
CDR3 protein: CASSNGPVENSPLHF
CDR3 DNA: TGTGCCAGCAGCAACGGACCGGTGGAAAATTCACCCCTCCACTTT